Presented here are 6 T cell receptor beta chains from one specimen sequenced in a study of T cells in Graves' hyperthyroidism and ophthalmopathy (dated by TCRdb to about 2019). Receptor amplification or capture employed multiplex PCR. TCRdb lists the instrument as Illumina HiSeq 2000. Amplification of TCR beta CDR3 regions was carried out from RNA transcripts. The TCR CDR3 was subjected to a first round of RT-PCR using the HTBI primer set and the Qiagen OneStep RT-PCR kit. TCRdb reran the public reads through fastp at Q25 and MiXCR, keeping productive beta chains. Identical CDR3 protein sequences are pooled into one entry, listed with their most common genes and DNA. This sample comprises 600,000 or so distinct CDR3 sequences, roughly 15% of them detected only once. Approximately 12% of the sample goes to the ten largest clones. What was sequenced was blood. The receptors were gathered from a woman between 45 and 60 years old with Graves' ophthalmopathy.

The chain is built from TRBV15 and TRBJ1-1; D unclear. The CDR3 is 15 residues long. V lost 3 bases and J lost 2, with 13 bases in between. CDR1 and CDR2 from the germline V gene are LNHNV and YYDKDF (reference sequence). CDR3 nucleotide sequence: TGTGCCACCAGCAGCAGAATAGACGGTAACACTGAAGCTTTCTTT. Translating gives CATSSRIDGNTEAFF.

This clonotype came up many times. The chain carries TRBV18 and TRBJ1-5; D gene uncertain. Germline CDR1 is KGHSH and CDR2 is LQKENI. Trimming cost V 1 base and J 7 bases, with 8 bases left between them. This CDR3 contains 13 residues. CDR3 protein: CASSPLREQPQHF. The CDR3 coding sequence is TGTGCCAGCTCACCACTGAGGGAACAGCCCCAGCATTTT. Using reference TRBV18 and TRBJ1-5 for the parts outside the CDR3, the full variable domain is NAGVMQNPRHLVRRRGQEARLRCSPMKGHSHVYWYRQLPEEGLKFMVYLQKENIIDESGMPKERFSAEFPKEGPSILRIQQVVRGDSAAYFCASSPLREQPQHFGDGTRLSIL.

This clonotype has just a few counts. The CDR3 DNA is TGTGCCAGCAGCTCTCCCAGGTTTTCGAACACCGGGGAGCTGTTTTTT. Translating gives CASSSPRFSNTGELFF. This chain joins TRBV11-2 and TRBJ2-2; D is ambiguous. CDR3 length: 16 amino acids. The germline CDR1 and CDR2 sequences are SGHAT and FQNNGV. V lost 4 bases and J 0 bases, leaving 12 bases between the germline ends. The full variable domain, completed using reference TRBV11-2 and TRBJ2-2, is EAGVAQSPRYKIIEKRQSVAFWCNPISGHATLYWYQQILGQGPKLLIQFQNNGVVDDSQLPKDRFSAERLKGVDSTLKIQPAKLEDSAVYLCASSSPRFSNTGELFFGEGSRLTVL.

The chain has TRBV25-1 and TRBJ1-5; no clear D. The V and J ends lost 5 bases and 1 base respectively, with 9 bases between them. There are 14 residues in the CDR3. CDR1 and CDR2 (germline): MGHDK, SYGVNS. The chain's CDR3 is CASSRAESNQPQHF. For the CDR3, the DNA is TGTGCCAGCAGTAGGGCAGAAAGCAATCAGCCCCAGCATTTT.

In this sample, this clonotype turned up a few times. The V call is TRBV6-2 or TRBV6-3, the J call TRBJ1-6, with 10 bases matching TRBD1. The CDR3 is 15 residues long. After removal of 8 bases from V and 8 bases from J, the junction contained 9 bases not matched to a gene. Germline CDR1 MNHEY, CDR2 SVGEGT. DNA for the CDR3: TGTGCCAGCTTGGACAGGGGGACGTTACATTCACCCCTCCACTTT. Translation: CASLDRGTLHSPLHF.

This clonotype was recorded many times. One end of the junction does not line up with germline, which may come from a read error. The rearrangement uses TRBV20-1 and TRBJ2-5; TRBD2 matches at 13 bases. CDR3 length: 13 residues. Germline CDR1 and CDR2: DFQATT and SNEGSKA (reference sequence). The CDR3 DNA reads TGCAGTACTAGCGGGAGGGCCATTGAGACCCAGTACTTC. As protein: CSTSGRAIETQYF.